The clone carrying this TCR beta chain has more than one count but fewer than ten. Antigen: not known. 60 Vbeta and 13 Jbeta primers were used in PCR. The method was immunoSEQ multiplex PCR; TCRdb's version includes in-frame clones alone and lacks a portion of them. In the table there are around 200,000 clones, just over 75% of which are singletons. The data were taken from a study of cytomegalovirus exposure and HLA in healthy donors. General observations from the study: Most TCR sequences were rare, but some public TCRs occurred in many donors.

After removal of 0 bases from V and 3 bases from J, the junction contained 6 bases not matched to a gene. This CDR3 spans 16 amino acids. The germline V gene has CDR1 SGDLS and CDR2 YYNGEE. This sequence was found in a woman in her thirties in good health and CMV-seropositive. The sample was PBMCs. This chain joins TRBV9 and TRBJ1-3, with TRBD1 identical over 7 bases. CDR3 bases: TGTGCCAGCAGCGTAGGGCGACAGGGCTTTGGAAACACCATATATTTT. This codes for CASSVGRQGFGNTIYF.